A single count supports the clone carrying this T cell receptor beta chain. This sample is drawn from a study of control samples from healthy donors and cancer patients. TCRdb keeps only in-frame clones here, not all; method: immunoSEQ multiplex PCR. The table lists fewer than 200,000 clones, around 95% of them singletons. Germline CDR1 KGHSH, CDR2 LQKENI. The CDR3 contains 15 residues. Trimming took 6 bases from V and 8 from J; bases not matched to a gene: 11. The rearrangement uses TRBV18 and TRBJ1-4, with 8 positions matching TRBD1. The sample consisted of blood. The TCR was taken from a woman aged 55-70 years in good health. The CDR3 loop is CASSPTDRGLEKLFF. The CDR3 coding sequence is TGTGCCAGCTCCCCGACCGACAGGGGATTAGAAAAACTGTTTTTT.